Shown below are 15 T cell receptor beta chains from a single sample sequenced in a study of blood T cell repertoires in COVID-19. Libraries were prepared by immunoSEQ multiplex PCR; TCRdb keeps only in-frame clonotypes and omits some of them. The sample holds over 200,000 clones; around 82% are singletons and the top ten take 5.7%. The sample comprised peripheral blood. All receptors derive from an elderly man with acute or convalescent COVID-19.

The rearrangement links TRBV19 to TRBJ2-1; 7 nucleotides match TRBD1. CDR1 is LNHDA, CDR2 SQIVND, per germline (reference sequence). The CDR3 has 15 residues. J lost 0 bases, V lost 5 bases, and 4 bases had no gene match. In DNA form, the CDR3 reads TGTGCCAGTAGTCCGAGACAGGGCTCCTACAATGAGCAGTTCTTC. This gives the protein CASSPRQGSYNEQFF.

The count of this clone is one. V is TRBV6-5 and J is TRBJ1-6, with D possibly TRBD1 on 5 matching bases. CDR1 is MNHEY and CDR2 is SVGAGI in the germline V gene. V was shortened by 7 bases and J by 6 bases, with 16 bases between the two germline ends. The length of the CDR3 is 15 residues. CDR3 DNA sequence: TGTGCCAGCACCTCATGGGGCTTGGCTAATTCACCCCTCCACTTT. It encodes CASTSWGLANSPLHF.

The chain employs TRBV27 and TRBJ1-5; TRBD1 aligns across 9 bases. The CDR3 has 16 residues. The junction had 10 bases not matched to a gene; V was cut back by 2 bases and J by 8 bases. Germline CDR1 and CDR2: MNHEY and SMNVEV (reference sequence). The CDR3 spells CASSLTSGTGFKPQHF. The DNA of the CDR3 is TGTGCCAGCAGTTTAACATCGGGGACAGGGTTTAAGCCCCAGCATTTT.

The sample holds one count of this clone. The chain carries TRBV9 and TRBJ1-1; TRBD1 is a possible D gene (5 bases). Germline assignment: CDR1 SGDLS and CDR2 YYNGEE. The CDR3 consists of 14 residues. V gave up 2 bases and J gave up 4 bases, with 12 bases separating them. The CDR3 DNA is TGTGCCAGCAGCGTGAGCCCCCAGGGCACTGAAGCTTTCTTT. Its translation is CASSVSPQGTEAFF.

The genes are TRBV30 and TRBJ1-1; TRBD1 matches 7 bases. The germline gives CDR1 GTSNPN, CDR2 SVGIG (reference sequence). V lost 3 bases, J lost 6 bases, and 7 bases stayed unmatched. There are 13 residues in the CDR3. The CDR3 loop is CAWSRQGSAEAFF. Written as DNA, the CDR3 is TGTGCCTGGAGCAGACAGGGTTCAGCTGAAGCTTTCTTT. The whole variable domain, filled in from reference TRBV30 and TRBJ1-1, reads SQTIHQWPATLVQPVGSPLSLECTVEGTSNPNLYWYRQAAGRGLQLLFYSVGIGQISSEVPQNLSASRPQDRQFILSSKKLLLSDSGFYLCAWSRQGSAEAFFGQGTRLTVV.

J is TRBJ2-5 and V is TRBV5-1; maybe TRBD1 (5 bases). The length of the CDR3 is 14 residues. In germline, CDR1 is SGHRS, CDR2 YFSETQ. Deletions cut 4 bases from V and 1 base from J, with 11 bases between. For the CDR3, the DNA is TGCGCCAGCAGCGGAACAGGAGCCCAAGAGACCCAGTACTTC. Protein product: CASSGTGAQETQYF.

The gene calls are TRBV20-1 and TRBJ1-1; 8 positions match TRBD1. V was clipped by 3 bases and J by 3 bases; unmatched bases: 6. The length of the CDR3 is 14 residues. Looked up from germline, CDR1 is DFQATT and CDR2 is SNEGSKA (reference sequence). DNA of the CDR3: TGCAGTGCTAGTGGGACAGGCCGAGACACTGAAGCTTTCTTT. Its translation: CSASGTGRDTEAFF.

The rearrangement uses TRBV19 and TRBJ2-7, with D possibly TRBD1 on 5 matching bases. The V gene's germline CDR1 is LNHDA and CDR2 SQIVND (reference sequence). Trimming took off 3 bases at V and 6 bases at J, with 12 bases between the two ends. The CDR3 covers 13 residues. CDR3 in DNA: TGTGCCAGTAGTATGTACGACAGTTCCGAGCAGTACTTC. Residues: CASSMYDSSEQYF.

This clone came up many times. The rearrangement uses TRBV28 and TRBJ1-5; D call uncertain. This CDR3 contains 16 residues. The V end lost 2 bases, the J end lost 0 bases, and 11 bases lay between the germline ends. Germline V gives CDR1 MDHEN, CDR2 SYDVKM. CDR3 in amino acids: CASSLIGFHSNQPQHF. In DNA form, the CDR3 reads TGTGCCAGCAGTTTAATCGGGTTCCATAGCAATCAGCCCCAGCATTTT.

The chain has TRBV5-1 and TRBJ2-3; D is uncertain. The CDR3 covers 14 residues. Germline loops: CDR1 SGHRS, CDR2 YFSETQ. V lost 2 bases, J lost 0 bases, and 7 bases lay in between. CDR3 nucleotides: TGCGCCAGCAGCTTTGTGACAAGCACAGATACGCAGTATTTT. It yields the protein CASSFVTSTDTQYF.

The chain joins TRBV18 to TRBJ2-7, with 7 bases fitting TRBD1. CDR3 length equals 15 residues. With V trimmed by 3 bases and J by 2 bases, 7 bases remained unmatched. Germline CDR1 reads KGHSH; CDR2 reads LQKENI. CDR3 sequence reads: CASSPLGTATYEQYF. Written as DNA, the CDR3 is TGTGCCAGCTCACCGCTCGGGACAGCCACCTACGAGCAGTACTTC.

The V and J genes are TRBV28 and TRBJ1-5, with D maybe TRBD1 (5 bases). This CDR3 region has 15 residues. Between the trimmed V and J ends, which lost 5 bases and 9 bases, there was a span of 20 bases. Germline lookup yields CDR1 MDHEN and CDR2 SYDVKM. The CDR3 sequence is CASSPTVSSLSPQHF. CDR3 DNA sequence: TGTGCCAGCAGTCCGACAGTATCGTCCTTGTCGCCCCAGCATTTT. Drawing the rest from reference TRBV28 and TRBJ1-5, the complete variable domain is DVKVTQSSRYLVKRTGEKVFLECVQDMDHENMFWYRQDPGLGLRLIYFSYDVKMKEKGDIPEGYSVSREKKERFSLILESASTNQTSMYLCASSPTVSSLSPQHFGDGTRLSIL.

The rearrangement links TRBV18 to TRBJ1-3; TRBD1 might be the D (5 bases). V was clipped by 3 bases and J by 3 bases, with 18 bases between them. The CDR3 has 17 amino acids. Germline lookup yields CDR1 KGHSH and CDR2 LQKENI. CDR3 bases: TGTGCCAGCTCACCGACGGGGCCCGGGAGGATTGGAAACACCATATATTTT. Its translation is CASSPTGPGRIGNTIYF.

The rearrangement joins TRBV28 to TRBJ2-7; D gene ambiguous. Trimming left V 3 bases short and J 1 base short, with 19 bases between. This CDR3 contains 17 residues. Germline V gene lookup returns CDR1 MDHEN and CDR2 SYDVKM. CDR3 sequence: CASSFLSGPVASYEQYF. The CDR3 nucleotides are TGTGCCAGCAGTTTTTTATCTGGGCCAGTGGCATCCTACGAGCAGTACTTC.

The chain couples TRBV6-6 to TRBJ2-3; 8 nucleotides line up with TRBD1. Germline V CDR1 and CDR2: MNHNY, SVGAGI (reference sequence). V lost 6 bases to trimming and J lost 2 bases; unmatched junction nucleotides: 4. This CDR3 comprises 14 residues. DNA for the CDR3: TGTGCCAGCAGCCCGGGACAGGACACAGATACGCAGTATTTT. Residues: CASSPGQDTDTQYF.